This TCR beta chain was recorded in a study of T-cell memory formation after mild COVID-19. At the level of the study: TCR clusters largely stayed donor specific. General observations from the study: The pre-infection memory compartment contained some responding clones, suggesting cross-reactive memory joined. CD4+ contracting clones lay mainly in CM and EM, CD8+ ones in EMRA.

CDR1 is MGHRA and CDR2 is YSYEKL in the germline V gene. V was trimmed by 4 bases and J by 4 bases, leaving 22 bases between them. The CDR3 is 18 amino acids. This clonotype was counted only a few times. The antigen remains unidentified. It was 5'RACE with constant-segment primers that produced the TCR alpha and TCR beta cDNA libraries, which carried sample barcodes and UMIs. TCRdb redid the calling of the 5' RACE reads with MiXCR, one entry per CDR3 protein. The profile covers roughly 300,000 distinct CDR3 sequences, with roughly 15% appearing a single time and less than 30% taken by the ten largest.

The chain uses TRBV4-1 and TRBJ2-2; a possible D gene is TRBD1 (6 bases). This TCR was sampled from a man younger than 35 who had mild COVID-19 (a few samples of this study predate the infection). Cell type and time point are not known. The sample comprised PBMCs or a T cell subset sorted from them (not recorded which). The CDR3, as DNA: TGCGCCAGCAGCCTCCAGGGGATCCAGGGTGGTGGCACCGGGGAGCTGTTTTTT. This translates into CASSLQGIQGGGTGELFF.